Below, 9 T cell receptor beta chains from the same sample are listed, as sequenced in a study of blood T cell repertoires in COVID-19. Some clones are missing from TCRdb's copy, which holds only in-frame ones; the method was immunoSEQ multiplex PCR. This table holds roughly 250,000 clones, around 90% found once. The sample taken for sequencing was PBMCs or T cells enriched from blood (not recorded which). The receptors were gathered from a woman in her 30s with acute COVID-19.

This clone was observed a handful of times. This chain links TRBV19 with TRBJ1-1; a possible D gene is TRBD1 (5 bases). Germline V gives CDR1 LNHDA, CDR2 SQIVND (reference sequence). V gave up 6 bases and J gave up 4 bases, with 12 bases separating them. The CDR3 loop spans 13 amino acids. The CDR3 DNA reads TGTGCCAGTAGCCACAGGATTTCCACTGAAGCTTTCTTT. It codes for CASSHRISTEAFF. Combining the CDR3 with reference TRBV19 and TRBJ1-1 gives the whole variable domain DGGITQSPKYLFRKEGQNVTLSCEQNLNHDAMYWYRQDPGQGLRLIYYSQIVNDFQKGDIAEGYSVSREKKESFPLTVTSAQKNPTAFYLCASSHRISTEAFFGQGTRLTVV.

This clone was found once. CDR3 nucleotides: TGTGCCATCAGTACGACAGGGGGGAACACTGAAGCTTTCTTT. Protein sequence: CAISTTGGNTEAFF. This chain connects TRBV10-3 to TRBJ1-1; 9 bases match TRBD1. V gave up 5 bases and J gave up 1 base; unmatched junction bases: 2. The V gene's germline CDR1 is ENHRY and CDR2 SYGVKD. This CDR3 spans 14 amino acids.

V usage is TRBV6-1 and J usage is TRBJ1-2, with TRBD1 matching 9 bases. The CDR3 sequence is 15 residues long. In germline, CDR1 is MNHNS, CDR2 SASEGT. J was trimmed by 4 bases and V by 2 bases; bases with no gene match: 5. In nucleotides, the CDR3 is TGTGCCAGCAGTGAAATGGGACAGGGTATCTATGGCTACACCTTC. Amino acids: CASSEMGQGIYGYTF.

The V gene is TRBV7-2, the J gene TRBJ2-1, with D possibly being TRBD1 (5 bases). The CDR3 is made up of 17 amino acids. V lost 0 bases and J 1 base, leaving 13 bases between the germline ends. Germline V lookup: CDR1 SGHTA, CDR2 FQGNSA. The CDR3 reads CASSLAETVGSYNEQFF. The CDR3, as DNA: TGTGCCAGCAGCTTAGCGGAGACAGTGGGTTCCTACAATGAGCAGTTCTTC.

This chain connects TRBV7-2 to TRBJ2-2, with D possibly TRBD2 on 6 matching bases. The CDR3 is 16 residues long. The germline gives CDR1 SGHTA, CDR2 FQGNSA. V lost 2 bases and J lost 1, with 11 bases in between. CDR3 sequence (DNA): TGTGCCAGCAGCTTACTGAAGGGACTGAACACCGGGGAGCTGTTTTTT. Residues: CASSLLKGLNTGELFF. Based on the CDR3 plus reference TRBV7-2 and TRBJ2-2, the full variable domain is GAGVSQSPSNKVTEKGKDVELRCDPISGHTALYWYRQSLGQGLEFLIYFQGNSAPDKSGLPSDRFSAERTGGSVSTLTIQRTQQEDSAVYLCASSLLKGLNTGELFFGEGSRLTVL.

In regard to this clone: Other DNA sequences in the sample encode the same CDR3. The V and J genes are TRBV18 and TRBJ1-1, with 8 bases lining up with TRBD1. The ends lost 3 bases at V and 1 base at J; junction bases unmatched: 1. This CDR3 contains 14 residues. Germline lookup yields CDR1 KGHSH and CDR2 LQKENI. Here the CDR3 DNA reads TGTGCCAGCTCACCTGGACAGGGGAACACTGAAGCTTTCTTT. Encoded protein: CASSPGQGNTEAFF.

This rearrangement joins TRBV9 to TRBJ2-7; D is undetermined. The CDR3 is 14 amino acids. The germline V gene has CDR1 SGDLS and CDR2 YYNGEE. V lost 2 bases, J lost 2 bases, and 11 bases lay in between. The CDR3 DNA is TGTGCCAGCAGCGTGGCTCCTGCCCCCTACGAGCAGTACTTC. This translates into CASSVAPAPYEQYF.

The table lists this clone with a few counts. The chain is built from TRBV5-1 and TRBJ2-7; 10 bases fit TRBD1. The CDR3 has 14 residues. The V gene's germline CDR1 is SGHRS and CDR2 YFSETQ. The V and J ends lost 0 bases and 3 bases, in that order; junction bases with no gene match: 0. In nucleotides, the CDR3 is TGCGCCAGCAGCTTGGGGACAGGGGGCTACGAGCAGTACTTC. Translated, it gives CASSLGTGGYEQYF.

V usage is TRBV21-1 and J usage is TRBJ2-5; the D call of TRBD2 is as the table states it, not checked on the DNA. TRBV21-1 is deemed a pseudogene. CDR3 length: 18 residues. The CDR3 loop reads CASSKGPRASGIQETQYF. The CDR3 bases are TGTGCCAGCAGCAAAGGCCCTAGGGCTAGCGGGATCCAAGAGACCCAGTACTTC.